This T cell receptor beta chain originates from a study of identical twins. The study, taken as a whole, reports: Weaker excess twin sharing was observed in beta out-of-frame sequences.

Using its own MiXCR run on the 5' RACE reads, TCRdb lists one record per CDR3 protein. Of about 1.7 million distinct CDR3 sequences in the sample, under 35% were seen once. V was clipped by 5 bases and J by 6 bases; unmatched bases: 5. The CDR3 is 14 residues long. Germline assignment: CDR1 MNHEY and CDR2 SVGAGI. Concerning this clonotype itself: What it recognizes is unknown.

Sequences were obtained from cord blood. The V call is TRBV6-5, the J call TRBJ2-2; 8 positions agree with TRBD1. The receptor was derived from a newborn girl in good health. CDR3 coding DNA: TGTGCCAGCAGTCAGGACAGGGTGCCCGGGGAGCTGTTTTTT. Translating gives CASSQDRVPGELFF.